The clone carrying this TCR beta chain has a single count. The same CDR3 arises from other DNA sequences in this sample as well. V was cut by 0 bases and J by 4 bases, with 8 bases left in between. The CDR3 is 14 residues long. Germline V lookup: CDR1 SGHRS, CDR2 YFSETQ. The authors split each subset's genomic DNA evenly across several immunoSEQ plates. Some clones are missing from TCRdb's copy, which holds only in-frame ones; the method was immunoSEQ multiplex PCR. The table includes around 530,000 clones, around 81% detected once. The data originate from a study of shared clonotypes between healthy human individuals. Healthy and HIV-negative, the adult donors had no recent acute infections or vaccinations. About 100 million PBMCs per unsorted sample were used for genomic DNA.

The clonotype comes from a woman aged 35 to 49 in good health. Some clones in this sample may be carry-over from other donors' samples. The chain uses TRBV5-1 and TRBJ1-3; unclear D gene. Sequencing was carried out using PBMCs. The CDR3 nucleotides read TGCGCCAGCAGCTTGGCGGGATACGGAAACACCATATATTTT. This codes for CASSLAGYGNTIYF.